This TCR beta chain was retrieved from a study of T cell repertoires in cytomegalovirus infection. The CDR3 contains 13 residues. Germline trimming cut 7 bases from V and 5 bases from J; bases unmatched to any gene: 6. Looked up from germline, CDR1 is SNHLY and CDR2 is FYNNEI. TCRdb reanalysed the reads using MiXCR and keeps one entry per CDR3 protein. The repertoire consists of around 490,000 distinct CDR3 sequences, with about 25% occurring once and the leading ten covering roughly 13%. The sequencing input was PBMCs. The rearrangement joins TRBV2 to TRBJ2-5; 8 bases are a match to TRBD1. The source is a human donor in good health (CMV status not recorded). Some clones in this sample may be carry-over from other donors' samples. The CDR3: CASKRTGSETQYF. The DNA for the CDR3 is TGTGCCAGCAAGAGGACAGGGAGCGAGACCCAGTACTTC. The variable domain in full, completed from reference TRBV2 and TRBJ2-5, reads EPEVTQTPSHQVTQMGQEVILRCVPISNHLYFYWYRQILGQKVEFLVSFYNNEISEKSEIFDDQFSVERPDGSNFTLKIRSTKLEDSAMYFCASKRTGSETQYFGPGTRLLVL.